The sequence of this TCR beta chain was determined in a study of T cells in Graves' hyperthyroidism and ophthalmopathy. Study-level background: Before treatment of any kind, peripheral blood was taken at initial diagnosis.

Study findings and constraints: A median 6.5 months before onset, the model predicted ophthalmopathy.

Using RNA transcripts as the source, TCR beta CDR3 regions were amplified. HTBI primers were the set used in a first-round RT-PCR of the TCR CDR3. From the multiplex PCR reads, TCRdb called clonotypes with MiXCR, one entry per CDR3 protein. The sample has about 300,000 distinct CDR3 sequences, approximately 16% seen once. This clonotype was seen only a few times. What it binds is not known. On the basis of clinical symptoms, serum thyroxine and TRAb, thyroid ultrasound and orbital computed tomography, diagnoses were made. The receptor was derived from a man aged 25 to 45 with Graves' hyperthyroidism. Sequenced sample: blood.

The CDR3 DNA reads as TGTGCCACCGATACTAGCGGGGGGAACGGGGAGCTGTTTTTT. It encodes CATDTSGGNGELFF. V gene TRBV24-1 combines with J gene TRBJ2-2, with TRBD2 identical over 12 bases. The CDR3 runs 14 residues. The germline gives CDR1 KGHDR, CDR2 SFDVKD. The V and J ends lost 9 bases and 7 bases, in that order; junction bases with no gene match: 5.